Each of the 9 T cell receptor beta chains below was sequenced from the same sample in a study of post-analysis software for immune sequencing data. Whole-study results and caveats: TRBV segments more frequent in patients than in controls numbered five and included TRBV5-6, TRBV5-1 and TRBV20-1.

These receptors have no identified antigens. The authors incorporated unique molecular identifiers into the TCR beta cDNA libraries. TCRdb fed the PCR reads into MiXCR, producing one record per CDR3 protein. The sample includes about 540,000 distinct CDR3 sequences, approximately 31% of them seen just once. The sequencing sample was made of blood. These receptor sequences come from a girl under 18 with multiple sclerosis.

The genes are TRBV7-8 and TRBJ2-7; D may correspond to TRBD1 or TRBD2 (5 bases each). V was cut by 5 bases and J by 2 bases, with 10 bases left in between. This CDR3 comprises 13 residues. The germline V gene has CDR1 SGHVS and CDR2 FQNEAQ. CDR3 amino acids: CASSGGSPYEQYF. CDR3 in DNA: TGTGCCAGCAGCGGGGGATCCCCCTACGAGCAGTACTTC.

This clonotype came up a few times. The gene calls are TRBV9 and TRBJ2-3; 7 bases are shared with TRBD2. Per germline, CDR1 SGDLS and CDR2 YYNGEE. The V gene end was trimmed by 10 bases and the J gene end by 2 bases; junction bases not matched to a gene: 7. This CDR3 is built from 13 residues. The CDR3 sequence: CAGSGGTTDTQYF. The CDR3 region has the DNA TGTGCCGGCTCCGGGGGGACCACAGATACGCAGTATTTT.

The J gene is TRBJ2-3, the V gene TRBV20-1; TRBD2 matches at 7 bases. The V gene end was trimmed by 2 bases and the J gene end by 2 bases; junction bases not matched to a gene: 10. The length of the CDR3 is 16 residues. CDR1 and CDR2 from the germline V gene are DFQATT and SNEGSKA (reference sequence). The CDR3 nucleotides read TGCAGTGCTAGATCCCCCCGCGGGGGTTTCACAGATACGCAGTATTTT. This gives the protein CSARSPRGGFTDTQYF.

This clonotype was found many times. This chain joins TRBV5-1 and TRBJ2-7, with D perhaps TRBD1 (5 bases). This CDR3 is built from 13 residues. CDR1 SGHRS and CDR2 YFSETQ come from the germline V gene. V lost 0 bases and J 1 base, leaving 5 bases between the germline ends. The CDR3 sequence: CASSLDRSYEQYF. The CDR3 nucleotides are TGCGCCAGCAGCTTGGACAGGTCCTACGAGCAGTACTTC.

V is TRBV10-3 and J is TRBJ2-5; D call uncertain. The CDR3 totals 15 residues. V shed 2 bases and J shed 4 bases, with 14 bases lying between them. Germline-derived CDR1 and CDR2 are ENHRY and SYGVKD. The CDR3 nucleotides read TGTGCCATCAGTGAGAAGGAAGGACGCCCAGAGACCCAGTACTTC. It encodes CAISEKEGRPETQYF.

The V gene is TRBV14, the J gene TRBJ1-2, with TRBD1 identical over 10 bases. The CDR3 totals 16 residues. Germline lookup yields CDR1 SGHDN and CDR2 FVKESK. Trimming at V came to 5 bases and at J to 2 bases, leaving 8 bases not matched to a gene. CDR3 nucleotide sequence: TGTGCCAGCAGCTTAACCGGGACAGGGGCCAACTATGGCTACACCTTC. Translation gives CASSLTGTGANYGYTF. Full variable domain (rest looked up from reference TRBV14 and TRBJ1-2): EAGVTQFPSHSVIEKGQTVTLRCDPISGHDNLYWYRRVMGKEIKFLLHFVKESKQDESGMPNNRFLAERTGGTYSTLKVQPAELEDSGVYFCASSLTGTGANYGYTFGSGTRLTVV.

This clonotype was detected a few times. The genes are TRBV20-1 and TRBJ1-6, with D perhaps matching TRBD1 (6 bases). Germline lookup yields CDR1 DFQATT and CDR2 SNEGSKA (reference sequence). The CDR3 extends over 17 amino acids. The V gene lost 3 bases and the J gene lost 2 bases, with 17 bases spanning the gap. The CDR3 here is CSARVDSISPYNSPLHF. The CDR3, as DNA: TGCAGTGCTAGGGTGGACAGTATCTCTCCCTATAATTCACCCCTCCACTTT.

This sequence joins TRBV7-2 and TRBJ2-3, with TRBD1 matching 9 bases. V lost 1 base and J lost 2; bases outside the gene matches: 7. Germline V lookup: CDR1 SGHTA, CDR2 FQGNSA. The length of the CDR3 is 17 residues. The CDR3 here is CASSLVGTGSTTDTQYF. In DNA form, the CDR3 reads TGTGCCAGCAGCTTAGTGGGGACAGGGTCCACCACAGATACGCAGTATTTT. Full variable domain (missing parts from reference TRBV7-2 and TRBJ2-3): GAGVSQSPSNKVTEKGKDVELRCDPISGHTALYWYRQSLGQGLEFLIYFQGNSAPDKSGLPSDRFSAERTGGSVSTLTIQRTQQEDSAVYLCASSLVGTGSTTDTQYFGPGTRLTVL.

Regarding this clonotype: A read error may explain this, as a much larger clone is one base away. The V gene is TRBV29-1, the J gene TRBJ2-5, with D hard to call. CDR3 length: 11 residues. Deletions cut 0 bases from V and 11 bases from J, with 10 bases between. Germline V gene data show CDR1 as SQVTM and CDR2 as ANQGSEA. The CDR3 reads CSVEEGYGQYF. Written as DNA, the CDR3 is TGCAGCGTTGAAGAGGGCTACGGGCAGTACTTC.